Listed here are 17 T cell receptor beta chains from one sample, sequenced in a study of shared clonotypes between healthy human individuals. The repertoire was sequenced with immunoSEQ multiplex PCR; TCRdb's copy has only in-frame clones and lacks some. The sample holds 180,000 or so clones, approximately 92% seen once. Specimen: naive CD4+ T cells sorted from blood. Subset of the sample: CD45RA+ positively selected. These receptors all stem from a young woman in good health.

The rearrangement joins TRBV4-1 to TRBJ2-2; possible D gene TRBD2, 7 bases. CDR3 size: 18 residues. The ends were cut back, 2 bases at V and 6 bases at J, with 22 bases in the middle. Germline V gene data show CDR1 as MGHRA and CDR2 as YSYEKL. This CDR3 is CASSQLRGGGPASGELFF. The CDR3 DNA reads as TGCGCCAGCAGCCAACTTAGGGGGGGAGGGCCCGCTTCCGGGGAGCTGTTTTTT.

The chain has TRBV20-1 and TRBJ1-2; D is undetermined. CDR1 is DFQATT and CDR2 is SNEGSKA in the germline V gene (reference sequence). With 2 bases removed from V and 5 bases from J, the gap between germline ends came to 0 bases. CDR3 length equals 9 residues. CDR3 loop: CSARYGYTF. For the CDR3, the DNA is TGCAGTGCTAGATATGGCTACACCTTC.

Written as DNA, the CDR3 is TGTGCCATCCGCCGGGGGGGCGACACTGAAGCTTTCTTT. The encoded protein is CAIRRGGDTEAFF. This sequence joins TRBV10-3 and TRBJ1-1, with D perhaps matching TRBD1 (6 bases). CDR1 ENHRY and CDR2 SYGVKD come from the germline V gene. V gave up 8 bases and J gave up 3 bases, with 13 bases separating them. CDR3 size: 13 residues.

The chain uses TRBV23-1 and TRBJ2-5, with D maybe TRBD1 (5 bases). The J call is uncertain, as TRBJ2-7 better fits the DNA end. TRBV23-1 is an open reading frame, and its role is uncertain. The CDR3 contains 17 residues. The CDR3 region is CASSQSGQARSSYEQYF. The CDR3 bases are TGCGCCAGCAGTCAATCGGGGCAGGCTAGGAGCTCCTACGAGCAGTACTTC.

This sequence joins TRBV6-6 and TRBJ2-5, with D tentatively TRBD2 (6 bases). The DNA end is more similar to TRBJ2-7, so the J call may be wrong. The germline V gene has CDR1 MNHNY and CDR2 SVGAGI (reference sequence). CDR3 length equals 15 residues. CDR3 in DNA: TGTGCCAGCAGCCCCGTCCGGGACTCCCACTACGAGCAGTACTTC. Its protein is CASSPVRDSHYEQYF.

V gene TRBV4-1 combines with J gene TRBJ2-2, with a tentative D call TRBD2 (5 bases). The V gene's germline CDR1 is MGHRA and CDR2 YSYEKL. Trimming left V 1 base short and J 2 bases short, with 14 bases between. This CDR3 region has 17 residues. The CDR3: CASSQALARTNTGELFF. CDR3 coding DNA: TGCGCCAGCAGCCAAGCACTGGCACGGACTAACACCGGGGAGCTGTTTTTT.

The V call is TRBV4-1, the J call TRBJ1-6; no clear D. Germline-derived CDR1 and CDR2 are MGHRA and YSYEKL. Between the trimmed V and J ends, which lost 4 bases and 1 base, there was a span of 11 bases. This CDR3 has 16 amino acids. This chain's CDR3 is CASSPAGTSYNSPLHF. The DNA for the CDR3 is TGCGCCAGCAGCCCGGCGGGCACTTCCTATAATTCACCCCTCCACTTT.

The V call is TRBV2, the J call TRBJ1-5; no clear D. V was shortened by 3 bases and J by 7 bases, with 13 bases between the two germline ends. CDR3 length: 14 amino acids. Germline CDR1 SNHLY, CDR2 FYNNEI. CDR3 protein: CASSEEAFRQPQHF. The CDR3 bases are TGTGCCAGCAGTGAGGAGGCGTTTCGCCAGCCCCAGCATTTT.

The chain has TRBV18 and TRBJ1-2, with D perhaps TRBD1 (5 bases). The CDR3 contains 14 residues. Germline CDR1 reads KGHSH; CDR2 reads LQKENI. V lost 2 bases, J lost 3 bases, and 10 bases lay in between. CDR3 sequence: CASSPSRDYYGYTF. Written as DNA, the CDR3 is TGTGCCAGCTCACCATCCCGGGACTACTATGGCTACACCTTC.

This chain uses TRBV6-5 with TRBJ1-1; the match to TRBD1 covers 8 bases. Germline V CDR1 and CDR2: MNHEY, SVGAGI. The CDR3 has 16 amino acids. The trim removed 0 bases at V and 1 base at J, leaving 4 bases unmatched. The CDR3, as DNA: TGTGCCAGCAGTTACTCTCAGGGGGCCCCGAACACTGAAGCTTTCTTT. This gives the protein CASSYSQGAPNTEAFF.

V usage is TRBV19 and J usage is TRBJ2-5, with 7 bases aligning to TRBD1. Germline values: CDR1 LNHDA, CDR2 SQIVND (reference sequence). CDR3 length: 15 amino acids. Trimming at V came to 5 bases and at J to 10 bases, leaving 16 bases not matched to a gene. Here the CDR3 reads CASSAGQAQRRIQYF. The CDR3 DNA sequence: TGTGCCAGTAGTGCAGGACAGGCCCAACGTCGTATCCAGTACTTC.

The J gene is TRBJ2-5, the V gene TRBV9, with D perhaps being TRBD1 or TRBD2 (5 bases each). Trimming removed 4 bases from V and 2 bases from J, with 12 bases in between. The CDR3 runs to 14 residues. Germline lookup yields CDR1 SGDLS and CDR2 YYNGEE. The chain's CDR3 is CASSLWDGQETQYF. For the CDR3, the DNA is TGTGCCAGCAGCTTATGGGACGGGCAAGAGACCCAGTACTTC.

The chain carries TRBV6-6 and TRBJ1-5, with D possibly being TRBD1 (6 bases). Trimming cost V 6 bases and J 0 bases, with 12 bases left between them. The CDR3 extends over 15 amino acids. The germline V gene encodes CDR1 MNHNY and CDR2 SVGAGI (reference sequence). The CDR3 loop is CASRAGQFSNQPQHF. The DNA for the CDR3 is TGTGCCAGCAGAGCCGGACAGTTTAGCAATCAGCCCCAGCATTTT.

The gene calls are TRBV27 and TRBJ2-7, with TRBD1 matching over 12 bases. The trim removed 4 bases at V and 5 bases at J, leaving 6 bases unmatched. The CDR3 spans 15 residues. Germline V gives CDR1 MNHEY, CDR2 SMNVEV (reference sequence). The CDR3 nucleotides read TGTGCCAGCAGTTCGGCCGGGACAGGGGGCAACGAGCAGTACTTC. Translating it yields CASSSAGTGGNEQYF.

The CDR3 bases are TGTGCCGCAGCTCGACGTCTGGGGGCTGGCCAAGAGACCCAGTACTTC. Residues: CAAARRLGAGQETQYF. J is TRBJ2-5 and V is TRBV27, with a weak D call TRBD1 (6 bases). V lost 11 bases and J lost 1, with 23 bases in between. The CDR3 is made up of 16 amino acids. Germline CDR1 and CDR2: MNHEY and SMNVEV (reference sequence).

The CDR3 nucleotides read TGTGCCACCAGCAGGGAAGACAGGGAAAAACTGTTTTTT. Translated: CATSREDREKLFF. The J gene is TRBJ1-4, the V gene TRBV15, with a tentative D call TRBD1 (6 bases). V was clipped by 3 bases and J by 8 bases, with 10 bases between them. The length of the CDR3 is 13 residues. Germline CDR1 reads LNHNV; CDR2 reads YYDKDF (reference sequence).

The chain couples TRBV11-1 to TRBJ2-7; 11 bases are shared with TRBD2. Trimming at V came to 5 bases and at J to 3 bases, leaving 12 bases not matched to a gene. CDR1 is SGHAT, CDR2 FQDESV, per germline (reference sequence). This CDR3 spans 17 amino acids. This CDR3 is CASSPNGPTSGNYEQYF. The CDR3 nucleotides are TGTGCCAGCAGCCCCAACGGCCCGACTAGCGGGAACTACGAGCAGTACTTC.